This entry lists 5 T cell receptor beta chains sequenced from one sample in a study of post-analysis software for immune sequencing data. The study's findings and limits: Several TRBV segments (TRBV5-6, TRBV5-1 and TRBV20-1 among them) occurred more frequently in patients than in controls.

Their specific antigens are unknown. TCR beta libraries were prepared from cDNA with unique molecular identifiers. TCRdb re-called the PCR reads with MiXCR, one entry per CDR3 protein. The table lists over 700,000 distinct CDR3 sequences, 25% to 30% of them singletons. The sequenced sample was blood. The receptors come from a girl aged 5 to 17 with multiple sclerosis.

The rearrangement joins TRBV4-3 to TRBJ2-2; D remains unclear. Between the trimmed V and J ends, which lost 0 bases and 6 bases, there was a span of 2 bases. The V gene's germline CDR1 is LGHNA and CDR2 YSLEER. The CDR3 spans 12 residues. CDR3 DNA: TGCGCCAGCAGCCAAGATTCCGGGGAGCTGTTTTTT. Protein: CASSQDSGELFF.

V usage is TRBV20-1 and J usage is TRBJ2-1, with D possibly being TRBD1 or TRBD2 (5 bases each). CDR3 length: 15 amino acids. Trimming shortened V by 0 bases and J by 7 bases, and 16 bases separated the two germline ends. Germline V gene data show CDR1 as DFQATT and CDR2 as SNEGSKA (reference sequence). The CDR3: CSARDWGGPKNEQFF. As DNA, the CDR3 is TGCAGTGCTAGAGATTGGGGCGGGCCCAAGAATGAGCAGTTCTTC.

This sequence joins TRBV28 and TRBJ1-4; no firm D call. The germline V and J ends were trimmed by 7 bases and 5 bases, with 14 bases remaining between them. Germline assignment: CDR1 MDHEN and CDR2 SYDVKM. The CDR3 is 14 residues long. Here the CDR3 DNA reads TGTGCCAGCAAATCCTCGGGAACAAATGAAAAACTGTTTTTT. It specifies CASKSSGTNEKLFF. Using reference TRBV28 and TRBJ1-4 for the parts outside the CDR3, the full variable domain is DVKVTQSSRYLVKRTGEKVFLECVQDMDHENMFWYRQDPGLGLRLIYFSYDVKMKEKGDIPEGYSVSREKKERFSLILESASTNQTSMYLCASKSSGTNEKLFFGSGTQLSVL.

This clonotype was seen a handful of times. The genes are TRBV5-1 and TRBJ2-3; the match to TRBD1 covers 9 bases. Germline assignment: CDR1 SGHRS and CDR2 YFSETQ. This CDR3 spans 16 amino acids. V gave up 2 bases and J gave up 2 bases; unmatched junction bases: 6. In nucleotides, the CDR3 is TGCGCCAGCAGCTTACCGGGACAGGGAACCACAGATACGCAGTATTTT. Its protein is CASSLPGQGTTDTQYF.

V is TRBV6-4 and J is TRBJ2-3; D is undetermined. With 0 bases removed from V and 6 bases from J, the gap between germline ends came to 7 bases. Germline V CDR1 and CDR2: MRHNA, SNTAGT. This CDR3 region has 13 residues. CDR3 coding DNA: TGTGCCAGCAGTGACTCGACCCGGGATACGCAGTATTTT. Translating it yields CASSDSTRDTQYF.